The rows below give T cell receptor beta chains drawn from one sample of a study of blood T cell repertoires in COVID-19. Produced via immunoSEQ multiplex PCR; TCRdb's table is partial and in-frame only. This table holds 200,000 to 250,000 clones, about 83% found once. The sample consisted of peripheral blood. The source of these receptors is a woman in her 30s with COVID-19, enrolled during active disease. CDR3s include the opening cysteine and the closing phenylalanine or tryptophan. A D gene is named only where the DNA matches it firmly. Clone size is not always given. Where it is, it says once, few, many or a class for expanded clones.

j_call,v_call,clone_size,d_call,cdr3_aa,cdr3_nt
TRBJ2-7,TRBV7-3,NA,TRBD1,CASSKDRYSYEQYF,TGTGCCAGCAGCAAGGACAGGTATTCCTACGAGCAGTACTTC
TRBJ1-2,TRBV5-1,NA,NA,CASSLLTRTYGYTF,TGCGCCAGCAGCTTGCTCACTAGGACCTATGGCTACACCTTC
TRBJ2-7,TRBV2,few,NA,CASTELGTRTYEQYF,TGTGCCAGCACCGAACTCGGGACAAGGACCTACGAGCAGTACTTC
TRBJ1-1,TRBV7-3,NA,NA,CASSLDDGGATEAFF,TGTGCCAGCAGCTTAGACGACGGCGGGGCCACTGAAGCTTTCTTT
TRBJ2-5,TRBV4-1,NA,NA,CASSQEPGEETQYF,TGCGCCAGCAGCCAAGAACCCGGAGAAGAGACCCAGTACTTC
TRBJ2-3,TRBV7-9,NA,NA,CASSPGDPTDTQYF,TGTGCCAGCAGCCCAGGGGACCCCACAGATACGCAGTATTTT
TRBJ1-3,TRBV30,NA,TRBD1,CAWTRTGGAGNTIYF,TGTGCCTGGACCCGGACAGGGGGAGCAGGAAACACCATATATTTT
TRBJ1-2,TRBV10-3,NA,NA,CAISESRGNYGYTF,TGTGCCATCAGTGAGTCCCGGGGAAACTATGGCTACACCTTC
TRBJ2-7,TRBV3-1/TRBV3-2,NA,TRBD2,CASDGGEVWSEQYF,TGTGCCAGCGACGGGGGGGAGGTATGGTCCGAGCAGTACTTC
TRBJ1-2,TRBV7-2,NA,NA,CASSLQGQGSGYTF,TGTGCCAGCAGCCTACAGGGCCAGGGCTCTGGCTACACCTTC
TRBJ2-2,TRBV4-1,NA,TRBD2,CASSQELAGKNTGELFF,TGCGCCAGCAGCCAAGAGTTAGCGGGGAAGAACACCGGGGAGCTGTTTTTT
TRBJ2-1,TRBV27,NA,TRBD2,CASTPGTSAYNEQFF,TGTGCCAGCACCCCCGGGACTAGCGCCTACAATGAGCAGTTCTTC
TRBJ1-5,TRBV10-1,NA,NA,CAKVKSGQPQHF,TGCGCCAAAGTGAAATCGGGTCAGCCCCAGCATTTT
TRBJ2-3,TRBV5-1,NA,TRBD1,CASSPGQGRADTQYF,TGCGCCAGCAGCCCTGGACAGGGGAGGGCAGATACGCAGTATTTT
TRBJ1-2,TRBV6-5,NA,TRBD1,CASSRDRGIGYTF,TGTGCCAGCAGCCGGGACAGGGGGATCGGCTACACCTTC
TRBJ2-1,TRBV6-4,NA,NA,CASSGSYYNEQFF,TGTGCCAGCAGTGGCAGTTACTACAATGAGCAGTTCTTC
TRBJ2-5,TRBV7-2,NA,TRBD2,CASSSGPGLAGVGETQYF,TGTGCCAGCAGCTCGGGGCCGGGACTAGCGGGAGTGGGAGAGACCCAGTACTTC
TRBJ2-5,TRBV7-9,NA,TRBD2,CASTPISGEETQYF,TGTGCCAGCACCCCCATTAGCGGGGAAGAGACCCAGTACTTC
TRBJ1-5,TRBV6-1,NA,TRBD1,CASSEGTGGQPQHF,TGTGCCAGCAGTGAAGGGACAGGGGGCCAGCCCCAGCATTTT
TRBJ2-3,TRBV5-1,NA,TRBD2,CASRRLAGVSDTQYF,TGCGCCAGCCGGCGACTAGCGGGCGTTTCAGATACGCAGTATTTT
TRBJ1-2,TRBV6-1,NA,NA,CASSEARGYTF,TGTGCCAGCAGTGAAGCGCGTGGCTACACCTTC
TRBJ1-2,TRBV11-2,many,NA,CASSLQAADYGYTF,TGTGCCAGCAGCTTACAGGCAGCAGACTATGGCTACACCTTC
TRBJ2-7,TRBV7-9,NA,TRBD2,CASSSIAGDKGHEQYF,TGTGCCAGCAGCTCGATAGCGGGGGATAAGGGGCACGAGCAGTACTTC
TRBJ2-7,TRBV12-3/TRBV12-4,NA,NA,CASTQGPYEQYF,TGTGCCAGCACTCAGGGGCCCTACGAGCAGTACTTC
TRBJ2-1,TRBV28,NA,TRBD1,CASSPWTGGRNEQFF,TGTGCCAGCAGTCCATGGACAGGGGGCAGAAATGAGCAGTTCTTC
TRBJ2-7,TRBV7-3,NA,TRBD1,CASSPSGTGTYEQYF,TGTGCCAGCAGCCCGTCCGGGACAGGGACATACGAGCAGTACTTC